This T cell receptor beta chain emerged from a study of T cell repertoires in cytomegalovirus infection. Background on the study: Evidence of both CMV infection and a matching HLA type came from public TCR beta signatures. The study's findings and limits: Carriers of CMV and the relevant HLA type were discriminated by public TCR beta frequency. In two of eight donors, the top clonotype was HLA-C-restricted CMV-specific.

In its sample, this clonotype was seen a few times. Its specificity is not known. Trimming shortened V by 4 bases and J by 0 bases, and 7 bases separated the two germline ends. CDR1 is SEHNR, CDR2 FQNEAQ, per germline (reference sequence). CDR3 length: 15 residues. Each CDR3 protein is one row after TCRdb ran MiXCR on the reads. The sample has more than 85,000 distinct CDR3 sequences, 20% to 30% seen once; the top ten hold 39%. The clonotype was recovered from a human donor in good health (CMV status not recorded). Some clones in this sample may be carry-over from other donors' samples. V and J are TRBV7-9 and TRBJ2-6; D is uncertain. The sequenced sample consisted of CD8+ T cells from PBMCs. The CDR3 here is CASSWDTSGANVLTF. In DNA, the CDR3 is TGTGCCAGCAGCTGGGATACCTCTGGGGCCAACGTCCTGACTTTC. Combining the CDR3 with reference TRBV7-9 and TRBJ2-6 gives the whole variable domain DTGVSQNPRHKITKRGQNVTFRCDPISEHNRLYWYRQTLGQGPEFLTYFQNEAQLEKSRLLSDRFSAERPKGSFSTLEIQRTEQGDSAMYLCASSWDTSGANVLTFGAGSRLTVL.